A single T cell receptor (beta chain) is shown here with its context. This CDR3 spans 11 amino acids. V lost 3 bases to trimming and J lost 8 bases, with 5 bases between them. Looked up from germline, CDR1 is SNHLY and CDR2 is FYNNEI. The data were obtained in a study of shared clonotypes between healthy human individuals. TCRdb's table, derived via immunoSEQ multiplex PCR, lists solely in-frame clones and lacks some. The sample carries some 2,000,000 clones, approximately 96% recorded once. The chain employs TRBV2 and TRBJ1-5; D call uncertain. The receptor was derived from a man younger than 35 in good health. The sample was naive CD4+ T cells sorted from blood. The subset was: CD45RA+ positively selected. DNA of the CDR3: TGTGCCAGCAGTGACCCCGAGCCCCAGCATTTT. This translates into CASSDPEPQHF.